This T cell receptor beta chain was captured by sequencing in a study of CD8+CD57+ T cells in acquired aplastic anemia. At the level of the study: DNA from sorted CD4+ and CD8+ cells averaged 3.2 ug.

A word on this clonotype: Its antigen is not known. The limits of the CDR3 on the DNA are not certain, so only TCRdb's listed CDR3 is given.

The CDR3 spans 13 residues, counting both ends. Germline V gene sequence: CDR1 SGHVS, CDR2 FQNEAQ. Points from the study as a whole: Overlapping CD8+ CDR3 repertoires of patients and controls contained approximately 28 shared sequences.

Patients chosen for sequencing had CD8+CD57+ cells that had expanded, as shown by flow cytometry. Both TCR beta VDJ combination and CDR3 sequence profiling were carried out. Genomic DNA was the template for this profiling. TCRdb analysed the reads with MiXCR anew, one entry per CDR3 protein. This table has more than 250,000 distinct CDR3 sequences, 82% appearing once. The sequenced sample was sorted CD4+, CD8+, or CD8+CD57+ T cells (not recorded which) from PBMCs. The sequence was obtained from a human donor with aplastic anemia. The chain has TRBV7-8 and TRBJ2-3. The CDR3 is CASSVAGGADQQF.